The clone carrying this T cell receptor beta chain was observed a handful of times. Its specificity is unknown. Quantitative 5'-RACE with molecular barcodes produced the TCR beta libraries. TCRdb analysed the 5' RACE reads with MiXCR anew, one entry per CDR3 protein. The sample lists more than 250,000 distinct CDR3 sequences; roughly 8% were seen once. With 2 bases clipped from V and 4 bases from J, the junction kept 5 bases outside the gene matches. The CDR3 is made up of 15 amino acids. The data were obtained in a study of CD8 T cells in ankylosing spondylitis. General study findings and limits: Among TCR beta sequences, a motif of eight highly homologous variants appeared characteristic of ankylosing spondylitis blood. In reactive arthritis synovial fluid and blood, some motif variants had been reported before. With a CD8+ phenotype, disease-linked clones were relatively rare in peripheral blood. Reported data indicate significant enrichment of disease-linked clones within matched ankylosing spondylitis synovial fluid.

The rearrangement links TRBV12-3 or TRBV12-4 to TRBJ2-3; 8 bases match TRBD2. The sequenced sample was blood, either unsorted or a sorted T cell fraction (not recorded which). The TCR comes from a male donor with ankylosing spondylitis. The CDR3 nucleotides read TGTGCCAGCAGTTTAACAGCGGGAGAACCAGATACGCAGTATTTT. It yields the protein CASSLTAGEPDTQYF.